A single sample gave rise to the 26 T cell receptor beta chains below, sequenced in a study of cytomegalovirus exposure and HLA in healthy donors. PCR involved 60 Vbeta and 13 Jbeta primers. Profiled with immunoSEQ multiplex PCR; TCRdb holds only in-frame clones, not every one. The repertoire holds about 78,000 clones, with under 90% as singletons. Sequenced material: PBMCs. The receptors here all came from a man aged 45-65 years in good health and CMV-seropositive.

The chain is built from TRBV27 and TRBJ1-1, with D perhaps matching TRBD1 (6 bases). The CDR3 totals 11 residues. Germline CDR1 is MNHEY and CDR2 is SMNVEV (reference sequence). The ends were cut back, 5 bases at V and 8 bases at J, with 9 bases in the middle. The CDR3: CASSHGTEAFF. DNA of the CDR3: TGTGCCAGCAGTCACGGGACAGAAGCTTTCTTT.

V usage is TRBV29-1 and J usage is TRBJ2-6, with 9 bases identical to TRBD1. From germline, CDR1 is SQVTM and CDR2 ANQGSEA. V was clipped by 6 bases and J by 8 bases; unmatched bases: 2. This CDR3 is built from 12 residues. The CDR3 here is CSVGTGTNVLTF. CDR3 DNA: TGCAGCGTGGGGACAGGGACCAACGTCCTGACTTTC.

V and J are TRBV5-1 and TRBJ2-7; TRBD2 agrees at 7 bases. The CDR3 totals 12 residues. The junction had 5 bases not matched to a gene; V was cut back by 7 bases and J by 4 bases. From germline, CDR1 is SGHRS and CDR2 YFSETQ. This CDR3 reads CASGPGGYEQYF. The CDR3 DNA follows: TGCGCCAGCGGCCCCGGGGGGTACGAGCAGTACTTC.

This CDR3 reads CASSTRLTGTGSTEAFF. CDR3 in DNA: TGTGCCAGCAGTACCAGACTGACCGGGACAGGGAGCACTGAAGCTTTCTTT. The chain joins TRBV5-4 to TRBJ1-1; 9 positions match TRBD1. Germline lookup yields CDR1 SGHNT and CDR2 YYREEE (reference sequence). The CDR3 sequence is 17 residues long. After removal of 5 bases from V and 4 bases from J, the junction contained 15 bases not matched to a gene.

V usage is TRBV18 and J usage is TRBJ1-3; unclear D gene. This CDR3 comprises 16 residues. V lost 2 bases, J lost 2 bases, and 13 bases lay in between. Per the germline V gene, CDR1 is KGHSH and CDR2 is LQKENI. The CDR3 DNA follows: TGTGCCAGCTCACCATCAGGAATGGGAGCTGGAAACACCATATATTTT. Its protein is CASSPSGMGAGNTIYF.

The table lists this clone with a few counts. The J gene is TRBJ1-1, the V gene TRBV7-8, with 7 bases lining up with TRBD1. J was trimmed by 10 bases and V by 5 bases; bases with no gene match: 7. Germline loops: CDR1 SGHVS, CDR2 FQNEAQ. The CDR3 is 12 amino acids. CDR3 bases: TGTGCCAGCAGCCGAACTCAGGGGGGAGCTTTCTTT. Protein: CASSRTQGGAFF.

The genes are TRBV5-5 and TRBJ1-1; D perhaps matches TRBD1 (5 bases). Trimming took off 7 bases at V and 4 bases at J, with 8 bases between the two ends. Looked up from germline, CDR1 is SGHKS and CDR2 is YYEKEE (reference sequence). CDR3 size: 11 residues. The CDR3 here is CASWGGTEAFF. CDR3 nucleotide sequence: TGTGCCAGCTGGGGCGGCACTGAAGCTTTCTTT.

This clone was seen just once. V is TRBV5-1 and J is TRBJ1-6; D is undetermined. CDR1 and CDR2 from the germline V gene are SGHRS and YFSETQ. The CDR3 contains 13 residues. V shed 6 bases and J shed 7 bases, with 11 bases lying between them. The CDR3: CASTRATNSPLHF. The CDR3 DNA is TGCGCCAGCACAAGAGCGACGAATTCACCCCTCCACTTT.

The chain combines TRBV15 with TRBJ2-1; TRBD2 matches 7 bases. V shed 5 bases and J 6 bases; nucleotides not matched to a gene: 10. This CDR3 spans 15 amino acids. The germline gives CDR1 LNHNV, CDR2 YYDKDF (reference sequence). DNA of the CDR3: TGTGCCACCAGCCTCAACAGCGGGAACTTCAATGAGCAGTTCTTC. Protein sequence: CATSLNSGNFNEQFF.

The chain recombines TRBV6-1 with TRBJ2-1, with TRBD1 matching over 8 bases. J was trimmed by 10 bases and V by 6 bases; bases with no gene match: 8. Germline-derived CDR1 and CDR2 are MNHNS and SASEGT. This CDR3 is built from 13 residues. CDR3 loop: CASRAPGGGEQFF. In DNA, the CDR3 is TGTGCCAGCAGAGCGCCAGGGGGCGGAGAGCAGTTCTTC.

The rearrangement uses TRBV18 and TRBJ1-5, with D unclear. Germline CDR1 reads KGHSH; CDR2 reads LQKENI. The CDR3 sequence is 17 residues long. V was clipped by 4 bases and J by 4 bases, with 20 bases between them. CDR3 nucleotides: TGTGCCAGCTCACGGTCGGGTGGGGAAGGGAGAAATCAGCCCCAGCATTTT. It translates to CASSRSGGEGRNQPQHF. Combining the CDR3 with reference TRBV18 and TRBJ1-5 gives the whole variable domain NAGVMQNPRHLVRRRGQEARLRCSPMKGHSHVYWYRQLPEEGLKFMVYLQKENIIDESGMPKERFSAEFPKEGPSILRIQQVVRGDSAAYFCASSRSGGEGRNQPQHFGDGTRLSIL.

This clone was seen a handful of times. This rearrangement joins TRBV2 to TRBJ1-2; the D is unclear. Trimming removed 9 bases at V and 8 bases at J, with 19 bases between. The CDR3 has 13 amino acids. CDR1 is SNHLY, CDR2 FYNNEI, per germline. The CDR3, as DNA: TGTGCCAGTCAGATCGGGGAAATAAACGGCTACACCTTC. Translating gives CASQIGEINGYTF.

The rearrangement uses TRBV6-5 and TRBJ2-7; possibly TRBD2 for D (6 bases). CDR1 and CDR2 (germline): MNHEY, SVGAGI. CDR3 size: 12 residues. Trimming shortened V by 6 bases and J by 6 bases, and 12 bases separated the two germline ends. The CDR3 is CASSDGSLEQYF. The CDR3 DNA sequence: TGTGCCAGCAGCGACGGGAGTCTCGAGCAGTACTTC.

The rearrangement links TRBV18 to TRBJ2-1, with 11 bases fitting TRBD2. The CDR3 contains 16 residues. CDR1 is KGHSH, CDR2 LQKENI, per germline. J was trimmed by 3 bases and V by 3 bases; bases with no gene match: 4. DNA for the CDR3: TGTGCCAGCTCACCCGTACTAGCGGGAGTCTACAATGAGCAGTTCTTC. Its protein product is CASSPVLAGVYNEQFF.

This chain uses TRBV7-3 with TRBJ2-1, with a weak D call TRBD1 (6 bases). Trimming removed 1 base at V and 3 bases at J, with 16 bases between. This CDR3 region has 17 residues. The germline V gene has CDR1 SGHTA and CDR2 FQGTGA. As DNA, the CDR3 is TGTGCCAGCAGCTTAATTGGGGGCAAGTTCTTCTACAATGAGCAGTTCTTC. It codes for CASSLIGGKFFYNEQFF.

This clone was recorded only once. One end of the junction does not line up with germline, which may come from a read error. The gene calls are TRBV7-8 and TRBJ1-2; 7 nucleotides line up with TRBD1. The CDR3 has 15 residues. Germline V gives CDR1 SGHVS, CDR2 FQNEAQ. The CDR3: CASSQRQGTNYDYTF. The CDR3 nucleotides read TGTGCCAGCAGCCAAAGACAGGGAACTAACTATGACTACACCTTC. Combining the CDR3 with reference TRBV7-8 and TRBJ1-2 gives the whole variable domain GAGVSQSPRYKVAKRGQDVALRCDPISGHVSLFWYQQALGQGPEFLTYFQNEAQLDKSGLPSDRFFAERPEGSVSTLKIQRTQQEDSAVYLCASSQRQGTNYDYTFGSGTRLTVV.

The gene calls are TRBV5-1 and TRBJ2-3; TRBD2 matches at 8 bases. The germline V gene encodes CDR1 SGHRS and CDR2 YFSETQ. This CDR3 has 17 residues. V shed 0 bases, J shed 3 bases, and the junction held 9 bases outside the gene matches. CDR3 region: CASSLVPSGSATDTQYF. The CDR3 region has the DNA TGCGCCAGCAGCTTGGTGCCTAGCGGGTCCGCTACAGATACGCAGTATTTT.

The chain couples TRBV27 to TRBJ2-7; 9 bases align to TRBD1. V gave up 0 bases and J gave up 7 bases; unmatched junction bases: 10. The CDR3 has 16 amino acids. Per the germline V gene, CDR1 is MNHEY and CDR2 is SMNVEV (reference sequence). The CDR3 DNA reads as TGTGCCAGCAGTTTATCGTCAAGGACAGGGGTAGGGGAGCAGTACTTC. This gives the protein CASSLSSRTGVGEQYF.

V gene TRBV5-6 combines with J gene TRBJ1-2; D unresolved. The CDR3 contains 12 residues. Germline CDR1 SGHDT, CDR2 YYEEEE. Trimming took off 0 bases at V and 6 bases at J, with 6 bases between the two ends. The CDR3 DNA is TGTGCCAGCAGCTTGGATCCAGATGGCTACACCTTC. Its protein is CASSLDPDGYTF. Looking up the rest from reference TRBV5-6 and TRBJ1-2 gives the full variable domain: DAGVTQSPTHLIKTRGQQVTLRCSPKSGHDTVSWYQQALGQGPQFIFQYYEEEERQRGNFPDRFSGHQFPNYSSELNVNALLLGDSALYLCASSLDPDGYTFGSGTRLTVV.

The CDR3 sequence is CASSTDRYTDTQYF. The DNA of the CDR3 is TGTGCCAGCAGCACGGACAGGTACACAGATACGCAGTATTTT. The chain is built from TRBV7-2 and TRBJ2-3; TRBD1 agrees at 7 bases. V lost 5 bases, J lost 2 bases, and 4 bases stayed unmatched. From germline, CDR1 is SGHTA and CDR2 FQGNSA. The length of the CDR3 is 14 residues.

V usage is TRBV27 and J usage is TRBJ2-5, with TRBD1 matching 9 bases. With the DNA end fitting TRBJ2-7 better, the J assignment may be wrong. The CDR3 is 17 residues long. Germline values: CDR1 MNHEY, CDR2 SMNVEV (reference sequence). In nucleotides, the CDR3 is TGTGCCAGCAGTTTAACGGCATCACAGGGGGCTACCTACGAGCAGTACTTC. As protein: CASSLTASQGATYEQYF.

The rearrangement joins TRBV11-2 to TRBJ2-7; 9 nucleotides match TRBD1. V lost 7 bases, J lost 1 base, and 5 bases stayed unmatched. This CDR3 region has 14 residues. Germline assignment: CDR1 SGHAT and CDR2 FQNNGV. This chain's CDR3 is CASKLGQGSYEQYF. The CDR3 coding sequence is TGTGCCAGCAAGTTGGGACAGGGATCCTACGAGCAGTACTTC.

The rearrangement uses TRBV5-4 and TRBJ1-1; D ambiguous. Per germline, CDR1 SGHNT and CDR2 YYREEE (reference sequence). The germline V and J ends were trimmed by 0 bases and 0 bases, with 6 bases remaining between them. The CDR3 is 14 residues long. The CDR3 nucleotides are TGTGCCAGCAGCTTGGGAGGGATGAACACTGAAGCTTTCTTT. Translated, it gives CASSLGGMNTEAFF.

The sample holds one count of this clone. The V call is TRBV5-4, the J call TRBJ2-5; 8 bases agree with TRBD2. V was clipped by 2 bases and J by 4 bases; unmatched bases: 10. The CDR3 sequence is 16 residues long. Germline values: CDR1 SGHNT, CDR2 YYREEE (reference sequence). CDR3: CASSLFSGSILETQYF. CDR3 DNA: TGTGCCAGCAGCTTATTCAGCGGGAGTATATTAGAGACCCAGTACTTC.

The chain couples TRBV10-3 to TRBJ2-7; the D gene is possibly TRBD2 (6 bases). The germline gives CDR1 ENHRY, CDR2 SYGVKD. This CDR3 is built from 16 residues. The V end lost 5 bases, the J end lost 0 bases, and 17 bases lay between the germline ends. Here the CDR3 DNA reads TGTGCCATCAGTCAACGCGGGGCAGGGAGCTCCTACGAGCAGTACTTC. Translated, it gives CAISQRGAGSSYEQYF.

The rearrangement joins TRBV7-3 to TRBJ2-1; TRBD1 agrees at 7 bases. The CDR3 consists of 13 residues. The J segment lost 8 bases and the V segment lost 5 bases, leaving 6 bases of the junction unmatched. CDR1 and CDR2 from the germline V gene are SGHTA and FQGTGA. The CDR3 DNA is TGTGCCAGCAGCCAAACAGGGGCCGATGAGCAGTTCTTC. Translation: CASSQTGADEQFF.